The clone carrying this TCR beta chain was counted at least ten times. The antigen is undetermined. CDR3 size: 17 residues. CDR1 and CDR2 (germline): SGHVT, SQSDAQ. The V end lost 1 base, the J end lost 0 bases, and 13 bases lay between the germline ends. This sample was taken from a study of CD8+CD57+ T cells in acquired aplastic anemia. As for the study in general: Sorted CD4+ and CD8+ cells gave an average of 3.2 ug of DNA. Findings of the study overall: Any difference that existed in CD8+ Simpson's diversity between patients and controls was not significant. Patients and controls had in common twenty-nine CD8+ CDR3 sequences.

Genomic DNA constituted the template upon which TCR beta VDJ and CDR3 profiling was performed. TCRdb re-derived calls from the reads in MiXCR, one entry per CDR3 protein. The sample has roughly 300,000 distinct CDR3 sequences; around 60% are singletons. The sequenced sample was sorted CD4+, CD8+, or CD8+CD57+ T cells (not recorded which) from PBMCs. The source is a human donor with severe aplastic anemia or a healthy control (not recorded which). The V and J genes are TRBV7-4 and TRBJ1-3; a possible D gene is TRBD1 (5 bases). The CDR3 loop is CASSLGFGAASGNTIYF. The CDR3 region has the DNA TGTGCCAGCAGCTTAGGTTTCGGGGCAGCCTCTGGAAACACCATATATTTT. Based on the CDR3 plus reference TRBV7-4 and TRBJ1-3, the full variable domain is GAGVSQSPRYKVAKRGRDVALRCDSISGHVTLYWYRQTLGQGSEVLTYSQSDAQRDKSGRPSGRFSAERPERSVSTLKIQRTEQGDSAVYLCASSLGFGAASGNTIYFGEGSWLTVV.